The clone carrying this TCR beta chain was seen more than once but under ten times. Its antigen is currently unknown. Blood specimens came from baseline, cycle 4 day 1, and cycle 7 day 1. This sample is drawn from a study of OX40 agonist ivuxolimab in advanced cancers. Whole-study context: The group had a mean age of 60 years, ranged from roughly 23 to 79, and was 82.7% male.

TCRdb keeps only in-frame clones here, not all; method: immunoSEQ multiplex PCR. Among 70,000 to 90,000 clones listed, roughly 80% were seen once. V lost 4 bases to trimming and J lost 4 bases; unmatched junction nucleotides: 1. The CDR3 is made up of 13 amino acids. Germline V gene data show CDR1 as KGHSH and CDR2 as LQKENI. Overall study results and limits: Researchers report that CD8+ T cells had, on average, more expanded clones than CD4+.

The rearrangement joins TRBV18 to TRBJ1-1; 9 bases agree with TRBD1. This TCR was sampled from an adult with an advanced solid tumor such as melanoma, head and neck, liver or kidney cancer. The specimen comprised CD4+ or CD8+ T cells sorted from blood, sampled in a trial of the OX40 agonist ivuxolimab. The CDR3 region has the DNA TGTGCCAGCTCACTGACAGGGGGCACTGAAGCTTTCTTT. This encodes CASSLTGGTEAFF. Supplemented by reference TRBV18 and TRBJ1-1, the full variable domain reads NAGVMQNPRHLVRRRGQEARLRCSPMKGHSHVYWYRQLPEEGLKFMVYLQKENIIDESGMPKERFSAEFPKEGPSILRIQQVVRGDSAAYFCASSLTGGTEAFFGQGTRLTVV.